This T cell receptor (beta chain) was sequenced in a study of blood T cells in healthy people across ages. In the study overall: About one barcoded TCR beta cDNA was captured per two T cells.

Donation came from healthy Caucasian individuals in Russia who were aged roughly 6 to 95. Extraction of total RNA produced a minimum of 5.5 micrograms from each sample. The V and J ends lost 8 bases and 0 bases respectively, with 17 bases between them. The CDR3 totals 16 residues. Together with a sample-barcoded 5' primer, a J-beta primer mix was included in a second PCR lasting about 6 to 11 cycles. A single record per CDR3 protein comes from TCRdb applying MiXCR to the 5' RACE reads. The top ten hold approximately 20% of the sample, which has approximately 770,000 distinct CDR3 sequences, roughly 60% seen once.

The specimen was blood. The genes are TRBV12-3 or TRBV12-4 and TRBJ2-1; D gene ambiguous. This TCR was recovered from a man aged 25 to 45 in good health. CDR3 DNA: TGTGCCAGCGGAATGTTAGTGAGTAGCTCCTACAATGAGCAGTTCTTC. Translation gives CASGMLVSSSYNEQFF.